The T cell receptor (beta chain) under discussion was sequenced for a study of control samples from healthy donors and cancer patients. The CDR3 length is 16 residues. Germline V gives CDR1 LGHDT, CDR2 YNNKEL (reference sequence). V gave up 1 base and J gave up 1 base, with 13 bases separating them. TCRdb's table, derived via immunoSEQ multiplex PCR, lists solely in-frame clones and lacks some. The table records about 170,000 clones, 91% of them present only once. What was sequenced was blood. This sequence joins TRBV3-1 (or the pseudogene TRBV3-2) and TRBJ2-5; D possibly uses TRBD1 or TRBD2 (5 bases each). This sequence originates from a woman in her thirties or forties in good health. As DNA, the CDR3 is TGTGCCAGCAGCCAAGCCTTAGGGACCCCCCAAGAGACCCAGTACTTC. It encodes CASSQALGTPQETQYF.